Presented here are 21 T cell receptor beta chains from one specimen sequenced in a study of T cells in tumors after PD-1 blockade. Produced via immunoSEQ multiplex PCR; TCRdb's table is partial and in-frame only. The sample lists approximately 34,000 clones; about three quarters were seen once. The source was PBMCs, collected after anti-PD-1 treatment. The receptor source for this set is a human donor with basal cell carcinoma.

This chain links TRBV21-1 with TRBJ2-1. TRBV21-1 is annotated as a pseudogene. The CDR3 loop spans 11 amino acids. In DNA, the CDR3 is TGTGCCAGCAGCAACACCCTCCGGCAGTTCTTC. Encoded protein: CASSNTLRQFF.

The chain couples TRBV30 to TRBJ2-1; 9 bases align to TRBD2. Germline loops: CDR1 GTSNPN, CDR2 SVGIG (reference sequence). The J segment lost 3 bases and the V segment lost 2 bases, leaving 17 bases of the junction unmatched. The length of the CDR3 is 19 residues. The CDR3: CAWSRRSLRSGRFYNEQFF. Here the CDR3 DNA reads TGTGCCTGGAGTCGGCGATCTCTAAGGAGCGGGAGGTTCTACAATGAGCAGTTCTTC.

V usage is TRBV19 and J usage is TRBJ1-4; D is perhaps TRBD1 (6 bases). V was shortened by 10 bases and J by 0 bases, with 18 bases between the two germline ends. CDR3 length: 16 amino acids. In germline, CDR1 is LNHDA, CDR2 SQIVND (reference sequence). The CDR3, as DNA: TGTGCCACCCGGGGGACACGCAGTGCAACTAATGAAAAACTGTTTTTT. Its translation is CATRGTRSATNEKLFF. The whole variable domain, remainder taken from reference TRBV19 and TRBJ1-4, is DGGITQSPKYLFRKEGQNVTLSCEQNLNHDAMYWYRQDPGQGLRLIYYSQIVNDFQKGDIAEGYSVSREKKESFPLTVTSAQKNPTAFYLCATRGTRSATNEKLFFGSGTQLSVL.

The rearrangement uses TRBV28 and TRBJ2-1; a weak D match, TRBD2 (6 bases). Deletions cut 4 bases from V and 7 bases from J, with 20 bases between. Germline V gene data show CDR1 as MDHEN and CDR2 as SYDVKM. There are 16 residues in the CDR3. The CDR3 DNA sequence: TGTGCCAGCAGTTCTGACCTCGACGGGAGCGGGAATGAGCAGTTCTTC. Residues: CASSSDLDGSGNEQFF.

In this sample, this clone turned up once. The chain links TRBV5-8 to TRBJ2-5; unclear D gene. Trimming removed 4 bases from V and 5 bases from J, with 9 bases in between. Looked up from germline, CDR1 is SGHTS and CDR2 is YDEGEE. The CDR3 loop spans 12 amino acids. The CDR3 region has the DNA TGTGCCAGCAGCCCTCGCGGCGAGACCCAGTACTTC. Amino acid sequence: CASSPRGETQYF.

The rearrangement joins TRBV12-3 or TRBV12-4 to TRBJ1-5; D is ambiguous. V was trimmed by 3 bases and J by 0 bases, leaving 3 bases between them. The CDR3 covers 13 residues. CDR3 region: CASSLASNQPQHF. CDR3 bases: TGTGCCAGCAGTTTGGCTAGCAATCAGCCCCAGCATTTT.

The V call is TRBV7-9, the J call TRBJ1-1; D might be TRBD1 (5 bases). CDR1 is SEHNR and CDR2 is FQNEAQ in the germline V gene (reference sequence). Trimming removed 3 bases from V and 2 bases from J, with 10 bases in between. The CDR3 sequence is 14 residues long. CDR3 coding DNA: TGTGCCAGCAGCTTGATCCGGGACAACACTGAAGCTTTCTTT. It encodes CASSLIRDNTEAFF.

The chain carries TRBV6-1 and TRBJ2-7; D assignment may be TRBD1 or TRBD2 (5 bases each). CDR1 is MNHNS, CDR2 SASEGT, per germline. V was shortened by 3 bases and J by 0 bases, with 9 bases between the two germline ends. The CDR3 runs to 14 residues. CDR3 coding DNA: TGTGCCAGCAGTGAGGGACCAAGCTCCTACGAGCAGTACTTC. It codes for CASSEGPSSYEQYF.

The chain uses TRBV5-6 and TRBJ1-2; no firm D call. V dropped 6 bases and J dropped 4 bases, with 19 bases sitting between them. Looked up from germline, CDR1 is SGHDT and CDR2 is YYEEEE. This CDR3 has 15 amino acids. The CDR3 sequence is CASNLLDGRIYGYTF. CDR3 in DNA: TGTGCCAGCAACTTATTGGATGGCAGAATCTATGGCTACACCTTC.

The chain couples TRBV6-5 to TRBJ2-7; D not certain. The germline gives CDR1 MNHEY, CDR2 SVGAGI. The CDR3 covers 13 residues. Trimming removed 0 bases from V and 4 bases from J, with 7 bases in between. The CDR3 region has the DNA TGTGCCAGCAGTTACTCGACTTTATACGAGCAGTACTTC. Residues: CASSYSTLYEQYF.

This clone was picked up a small number of times. V is TRBV28 and J is TRBJ2-7, with TRBD2 matching 7 bases. This CDR3 has 15 amino acids. The germline CDR1 and CDR2 sequences are MDHEN and SYDVKM. The V and J ends lost 5 bases and 4 bases, in that order; junction bases with no gene match: 11. The CDR3 spells CASSLHLGGPYEQYF. The CDR3 bases are TGTGCCAGCAGTCTTCATTTGGGAGGGCCTTACGAGCAGTACTTC.

This chain links TRBV3-1 (or the pseudogene TRBV3-2) with TRBJ1-3; D perhaps matches TRBD1 (6 bases). Germline V gene data show CDR1 as LGHDT and CDR2 as YNNKEL (reference sequence). V lost 2 bases and J lost 0, with 8 bases in between. The length of the CDR3 is 15 residues. This CDR3 is CASSQMGASGNTIYF. The CDR3 DNA follows: TGTGCCAGCAGCCAAATGGGGGCCTCTGGAAACACCATATATTTT.

The chain uses TRBV4-1 and TRBJ1-5; 9 bases match TRBD1. Germline V gene sequence: CDR1 MGHRA, CDR2 YSYEKL. The CDR3 runs to 15 residues. The ends lost 1 base at V and 7 bases at J; junction bases unmatched: 5. CDR3: CASSQGDRDYQPQHF. The CDR3 nucleotides are TGCGCCAGCAGCCAAGGGGACAGGGATTACCAGCCCCAGCATTTT.

The chain uses TRBV3-1 (or the pseudogene TRBV3-2) and TRBJ1-1; possibly TRBD1 for D (6 bases). Trimming stripped 6 bases from V and 1 base from J, with 12 bases between. Germline V gene data show CDR1 as LGHDT and CDR2 as YNNKEL (reference sequence). The CDR3 covers 14 residues. CDR3 sequence reads: CASRYRDRNTEAFF. CDR3 nucleotides: TGTGCCAGCAGGTACAGGGATAGGAACACTGAAGCTTTCTTT.

CDR3 protein: CASSLAGQGKLSYEQYF. The CDR3 DNA sequence: TGTGCCAGCAGCTTAGCGGGACAGGGAAAACTCTCCTACGAGCAGTACTTC. The chain carries TRBV11-3 and TRBJ2-7; 9 nucleotides agree with TRBD1. The CDR3 length is 17 residues. Per germline, CDR1 SGHNT and CDR2 YENEEA. With V trimmed by 1 base and J by 0 bases, 7 bases remained unmatched.

The rearrangement links TRBV7-9 to TRBJ2-5; maybe TRBD2 (6 bases). This CDR3 has 13 amino acids. Deletions cut 6 bases from V and 2 bases from J, with 10 bases between. The germline CDR1 and CDR2 sequences are SEHNR and FQNEAQ (reference sequence). The CDR3 sequence: CASSPSAQETQYF. The CDR3, as DNA: TGTGCCAGCAGTCCTAGCGCTCAAGAGACCCAGTACTTC. Filled out from reference TRBV7-9 and TRBJ2-5, the complete variable domain reads DTGVSQNPRHKITKRGQNVTFRCDPISEHNRLYWYRQTLGQGPEFLTYFQNEAQLEKSRLLSDRFSAERPKGSFSTLEIQRTEQGDSAMYLCASSPSAQETQYFGPGTRLLVL.

This clone showed up just a few times. The chain carries TRBV5-1 and TRBJ2-3, with a weak D call TRBD2 (6 bases). The germline CDR1 and CDR2 sequences are SGHRS and YFSETQ. The V end was cut by 3 bases, the J end by 0 bases, with 11 bases between. The CDR3 has 15 residues. Here the CDR3 reads CASSWSGLSTDTQYF. CDR3 nucleotide sequence: TGCGCCAGCAGCTGGAGCGGGCTGAGCACAGATACGCAGTATTTT.

The gene calls are TRBV28 and TRBJ1-1; no reliable D call. V was pared by 2 bases and J by 0 bases, with 10 bases between. The CDR3 has 15 residues. Germline values: CDR1 MDHEN, CDR2 SYDVKM. This chain's CDR3 is CASSLPRGVNTEAFF. In nucleotides, the CDR3 is TGTGCCAGCAGTTTACCGCGGGGTGTGAACACTGAAGCTTTCTTT. The full variable domain, rest sourced from reference TRBV28 and TRBJ1-1, is DVKVTQSSRYLVKRTGEKVFLECVQDMDHENMFWYRQDPGLGLRLIYFSYDVKMKEKGDIPEGYSVSREKKERFSLILESASTNQTSMYLCASSLPRGVNTEAFFGQGTRLTVV.

In DNA form, the CDR3 reads TGTGCCAGCAGCTCCATGGGGTACGAGCAGTACTTC. Protein: CASSSMGYEQYF. The chain is built from TRBV3-1 (or the pseudogene TRBV3-2) and TRBJ2-7; D gene ambiguous. In germline, CDR1 is LGHDT, CDR2 YNNKEL (reference sequence). The V end lost 5 bases, the J end lost 4 bases, and 9 bases lay between the germline ends. The CDR3 runs to 12 residues.

This clone has a handful of counts. V gene TRBV5-1 combines with J gene TRBJ2-7; the match to TRBD1 covers 7 bases. Looked up from germline, CDR1 is SGHRS and CDR2 is YFSETQ. The CDR3 runs 15 residues. J lost 3 bases, V lost 4 bases, and 10 bases had no gene match. The CDR3 spells CASSSPGQTIYEQYF. The DNA of the CDR3 is TGCGCCAGCAGCAGCCCGGGACAGACAATCTACGAGCAGTACTTC.

This sequence joins TRBV19 and TRBJ1-4; a possible D gene is TRBD1 (5 bases). V dropped 3 bases and J dropped 8 bases, with 13 bases sitting between them. The germline V gene encodes CDR1 LNHDA and CDR2 SQIVND (reference sequence). CDR3 length: 14 residues. Here the CDR3 DNA reads TGTGCCAGTAGTATGGGTCAGGGTGACGAAAAACTGTTTTTT. It translates to CASSMGQGDEKLFF.